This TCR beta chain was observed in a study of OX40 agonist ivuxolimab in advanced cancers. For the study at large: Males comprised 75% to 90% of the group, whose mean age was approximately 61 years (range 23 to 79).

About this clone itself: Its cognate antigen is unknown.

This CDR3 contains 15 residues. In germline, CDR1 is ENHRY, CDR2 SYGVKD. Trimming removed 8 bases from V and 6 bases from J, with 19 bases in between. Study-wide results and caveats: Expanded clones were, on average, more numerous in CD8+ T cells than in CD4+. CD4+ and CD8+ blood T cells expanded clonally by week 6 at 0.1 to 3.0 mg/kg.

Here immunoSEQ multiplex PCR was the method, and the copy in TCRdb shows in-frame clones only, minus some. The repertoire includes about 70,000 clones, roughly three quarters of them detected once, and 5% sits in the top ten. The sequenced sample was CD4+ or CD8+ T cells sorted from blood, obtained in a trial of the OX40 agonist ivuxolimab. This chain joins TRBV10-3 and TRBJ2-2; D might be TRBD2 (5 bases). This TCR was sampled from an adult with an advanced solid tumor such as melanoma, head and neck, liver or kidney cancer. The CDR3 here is CAIGEPPGIAGELFF. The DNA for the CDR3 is TGTGCCATCGGAGAACCGCCCGGGATCGCCGGGGAGCTGTTTTTT.